The present entry profiles one T cell receptor (beta chain) with its context. Trimming stripped 3 bases from V and 5 bases from J, with 8 bases between. The germline gives CDR1 SGHDT, CDR2 YYEEEE. This CDR3 region has 12 residues. This sample is drawn from a study of T cell changes during pregnancy in multiple sclerosis. The method was immunoSEQ multiplex PCR; TCRdb's version includes in-frame clones alone and lacks a portion of them. The repertoire holds around 130,000 clones, with 93% as singletons. Sequencing used peripheral blood, obtained before pregnancy. The rearrangement uses TRBV5-6 and TRBJ2-5; D gene ambiguous. The sequence was collected from a female donor with multiple sclerosis, enrolled in a pregnancy study. CDR3 region: CASSWQRETQYF. As DNA, the CDR3 is TGTGCCAGCAGCTGGCAGAGGGAGACCCAGTACTTC.